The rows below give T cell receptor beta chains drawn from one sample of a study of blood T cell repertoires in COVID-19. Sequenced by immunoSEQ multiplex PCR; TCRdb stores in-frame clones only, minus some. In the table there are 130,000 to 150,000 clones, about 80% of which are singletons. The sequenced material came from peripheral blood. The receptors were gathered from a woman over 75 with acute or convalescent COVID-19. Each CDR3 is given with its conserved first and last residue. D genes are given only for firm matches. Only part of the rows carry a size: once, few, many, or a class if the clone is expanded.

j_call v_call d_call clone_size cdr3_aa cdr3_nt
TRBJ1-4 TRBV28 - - CASSFRGFGRDEKLFF TGTGCCAGCAGTTTTCGGGGGTTTGGCCGGGATGAAAAACTGTTTTTT
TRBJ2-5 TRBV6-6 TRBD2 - CASSGTSGGAQYF TGTGCCAGCAGTGGGACTAGCGGGGGAGCCCAGTACTTC
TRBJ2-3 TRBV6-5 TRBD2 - CASREDLAGDTQYF TGTGCCAGCAGGGAGGACCTAGCGGGAGATACGCAGTATTTT
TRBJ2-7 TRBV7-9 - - CASSGGTSTYEQYF TGTGCCAGCAGTGGAGGTACGTCGACCTACGAGCAGTACTTC
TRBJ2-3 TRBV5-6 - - CASSSPQIGGGDTQYF TGTGCCAGCAGCTCCCCTCAAATAGGGGGTGGAGATACGCAGTATTTT
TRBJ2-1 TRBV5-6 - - CASSPTEGAKNEQFF TGTGCCAGCAGCCCCACGGAGGGGGCGAAGAATGAGCAGTTCTTC
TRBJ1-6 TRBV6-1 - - CASSEGWAGSPLHF TGTGCCAGCAGTGAAGGGTGGGCAGGTTCACCCCTCCACTTT
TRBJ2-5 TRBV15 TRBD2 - CATGRVGYLGETQYF TGTGCCACCGGGAGGGTTGGTTATCTAGGGGAGACCCAGTACTTC
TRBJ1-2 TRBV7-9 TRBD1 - CASSLEGGTGALHGYTF TGTGCCAGCAGCTTAGAGGGGGGTACAGGGGCGCTTCACGGCTACACCTTC
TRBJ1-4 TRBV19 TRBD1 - CASSREQGALGGTNEKLFF TGTGCCAGTAGCCGGGAACAGGGGGCTCTTGGTGGAACTAATGAAAAACTGTTTTTT
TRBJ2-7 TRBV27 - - CASSLGQSIYEQYF TGTGCCAGCAGTTTAGGGCAGAGTATCTACGAGCAGTACTTC
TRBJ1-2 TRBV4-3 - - CASSQDSSVFYGYTF TGCGCCAGCAGCCAAGATTCCTCAGTATTCTATGGCTACACCTTC
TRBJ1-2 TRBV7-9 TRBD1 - CASSSGQDQFLNGYTF TGTGCCAGCAGCTCGGGACAGGATCAATTCTTAAATGGCTACACCTTC
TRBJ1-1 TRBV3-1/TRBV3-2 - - CASSRQGNTEAFF TGTGCCAGCAGCCGGCAGGGAAACACTGAAGCTTTCTTT
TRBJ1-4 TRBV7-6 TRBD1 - CASSSGQGFSEKLFF TGTGCCAGCAGCTCAGGACAGGGTTTCAGTGAAAAACTGTTTTTT
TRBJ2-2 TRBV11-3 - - CASSLGALVGDTGELFF TGTGCCAGCAGCTTAGGGGCGTTGGTAGGCGACACCGGGGAGCTGTTTTTT
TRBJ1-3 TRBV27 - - CASSSRGGRGNTIYF TGTGCCAGCAGTTCCCGAGGAGGCAGGGGAAACACCATATATTTT
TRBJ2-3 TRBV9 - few CASKGPQTTDTQYF TGTGCCAGCAAGGGGCCACAGACAACAGATACGCAGTATTTT
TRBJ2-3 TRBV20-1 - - CSALLTDTQYF TGCAGTGCTCTCTTAACAGATACGCAGTATTTT
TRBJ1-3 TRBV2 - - CASSGTVGNTIYF TGTGCCAGCAGTGGGACAGTTGGAAACACCATATATTTT
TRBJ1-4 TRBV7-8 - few CASRRATNEKLFF TGTGCCAGCAGGAGGGCAACTAATGAAAAACTGTTTTTT
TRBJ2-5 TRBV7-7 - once CASSSTSGYGETQYF TGTGCCAGCAGCTCGACCAGCGGTTACGGAGAGACCCAGTACTTC
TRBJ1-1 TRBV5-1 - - CASSLGGFNTEAFF TGCGCCAGCAGCTTGGGCGGTTTTAACACTGAAGCTTTCTTT
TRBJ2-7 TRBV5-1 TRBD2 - CASSRLLSGGLDEQYF TGCGCCAGCAGCCGACTCCTTAGCGGGGGGCTTGACGAGCAGTACTTC
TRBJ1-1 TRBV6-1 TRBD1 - CASSEAGGWTGSAFF TGTGCCAGCAGTGAAGCGGGGGGATGGACAGGGTCGGCTTTCTTT
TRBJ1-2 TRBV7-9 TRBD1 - CASSAGQSNGYTF TGTGCCAGCAGCGCGGGACAGTCAAATGGCTACACCTTC
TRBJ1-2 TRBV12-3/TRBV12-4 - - CASSLRQTYGYTF TGTGCCAGCAGTTTGCGGCAGACCTATGGCTACACCTTC
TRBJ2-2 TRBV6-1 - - CASSSVGGGELFF TGTGCCAGCAGCTCCGTGGGGGGCGGGGAGCTGTTTTTT
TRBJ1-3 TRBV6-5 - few CASSYSTGQAGNTIYF TGTGCCAGCAGTTACTCTACAGGGCAGGCTGGAAACACCATATATTTT
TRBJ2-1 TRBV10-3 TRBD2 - CAISPRTSGSLRSYNEQFF TGTGCCATCAGTCCACGGACTAGCGGGTCTCTTAGGTCCTACAATGAGCAGTTCTTC
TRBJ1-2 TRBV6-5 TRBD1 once CASRRQGTDGYTF TGTGCCAGCAGGCGACAGGGTACGGATGGCTACACCTTC
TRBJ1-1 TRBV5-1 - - CASSLGGPGSENTEAFF TGCGCCAGCAGCTTGGGGGGCCCAGGGTCGGAGAACACTGAAGCTTTCTTT
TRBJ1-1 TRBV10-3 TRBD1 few CAISPGQGLVGDTEAFF TGTGCCATCAGCCCAGGACAGGGCCTGGTCGGGGACACTGAAGCTTTCTTT
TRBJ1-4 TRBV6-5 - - CASSGRNSNEKLFF TGTGCCAGCAGCGGAAGGAATAGCAATGAAAAACTGTTTTTT
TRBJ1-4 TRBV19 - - CASSTGGRREKLFF TGTGCCAGTAGTACGGGGGGCCGGCGTGAAAAACTGTTTTTT
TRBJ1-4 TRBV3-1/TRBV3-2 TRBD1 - CASSRTGGTEKLFF TGTGCCAGCAGCCGGACAGGGGGAACTGAAAAACTGTTTTTT
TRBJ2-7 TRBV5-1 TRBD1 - CASSLGLGRTGNSYEQYF TGCGCCAGCAGCTTGGGATTGGGTCGGACAGGAAACTCCTACGAGCAGTACTTC
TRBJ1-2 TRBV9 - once CASSEGRGPSYTF TGTGCCAGCAGCGAGGGGAGGGGCCCCAGCTACACCTTC
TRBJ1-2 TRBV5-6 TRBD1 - CASSLGTGVNIGYGYTF TGTGCCAGCAGCTTGGGGACAGGGGTTAACATTGGGTATGGCTACACCTTC
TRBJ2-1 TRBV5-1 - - CASSLDSEQFF TGCGCCAGCAGCTTGGACAGCGAGCAGTTCTTC
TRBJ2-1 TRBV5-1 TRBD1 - CASSLGTGGNEQFF TGCGCCAGCAGCTTAGGGACAGGAGGCAATGAGCAGTTCTTC
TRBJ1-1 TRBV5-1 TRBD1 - CASSWGQIPDTEAFF TGCGCCAGCAGCTGGGGACAGATTCCGGACACTGAAGCTTTCTTT
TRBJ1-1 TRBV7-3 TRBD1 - CASSFQGANTEAFF TGTGCCAGCAGCTTCCAGGGGGCAAACACTGAAGCTTTCTTT
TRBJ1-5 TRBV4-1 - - CASSQGSGRGPSSNQPQHF TGCGCCAGCAGCCAAGGAAGCGGCAGGGGCCCGTCTAGCAATCAGCCCCAGCATTTT
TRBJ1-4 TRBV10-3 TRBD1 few CAIRNTGGANEKLFF TGTGCCATCAGGAATACAGGGGGCGCGAATGAAAAACTGTTTTTT
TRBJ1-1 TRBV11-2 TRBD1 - CASSLGDSSNTEAFF TGTGCCAGCAGCCTAGGGGACAGCTCGAACACTGAAGCTTTCTTT
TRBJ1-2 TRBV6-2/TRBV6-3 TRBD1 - CASSRQGLYGYTF TGTGCCAGCAGCCGACAGGGGCTCTATGGCTACACCTTC
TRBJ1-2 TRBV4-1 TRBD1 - CASSQLDRGNYGYTF TGCGCCAGCAGCCAATTGGACAGGGGGAACTATGGCTACACCTTC
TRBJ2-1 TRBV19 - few CASSSRGSSGGNEQFF TGTGCCAGTAGTTCCCGGGGGTCCTCGGGCGGCAATGAGCAGTTCTTC
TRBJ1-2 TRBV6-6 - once CASRTGADYGYTF TGTGCCAGCAGGACAGGCGCTGACTATGGCTACACCTTC
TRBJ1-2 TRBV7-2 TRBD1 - CASSPNRQGERGYTF TGTGCCAGCAGCCCGAACCGACAGGGGGAGCGTGGCTACACCTTC
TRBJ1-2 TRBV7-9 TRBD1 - CASGRGGINYGYTF TGTGCCAGCGGACGAGGGGGCATCAACTATGGCTACACCTTC
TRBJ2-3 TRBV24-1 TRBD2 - CATSGGLAGNEDTQYF TGTGCCACCAGTGGGGGACTAGCGGGTAACGAAGATACGCAGTATTTT